The T cell receptor beta chain described here comes from a study of T cell responses to AZD1222 COVID-19 vaccine. Whole-study results and caveats: Unmutated variant regions are reportedly targeted by nearly half of spike-specific TCRs. Just 5 to 7 people given AZD1222 tested seropositive at baseline. Following two doses of AZD1222, Spike-specific TCR breadth and depth rose.

Sequenced by immunoSEQ multiplex PCR; TCRdb stores in-frame clones only, minus some. The sample has about 81,000 clones; under 95% are singletons. CDR1 and CDR2 (germline): MGHRA, YSYEKL. CDR3 length: 18 residues. V was cut by 6 bases and J by 1 base, with 24 bases left in between. Turning to this clone: Its antigen is unidentified.

The sequencing used peripheral blood, collected 28 days after the second AZD1222 dose. The receptor was isolated from an adult who received the AZD1222 COVID-19 vaccine. The gene calls are TRBV4-1 and TRBJ1-1; weak D call: TRBD1 (6 bases). This chain's CDR3 is CASRVSTGTPIPNTEAFF. The CDR3 nucleotides read TGCGCCAGCAGAGTCTCCACCGGGACACCGATTCCGAACACTGAAGCTTTCTTT.